This T cell receptor (beta chain) derives from a study of blood T cell repertoires in COVID-19. Repertoires were generated with immunoSEQ multiplex PCR, while TCRdb's copy carries only in-frame clones and drops some. In the table there are approximately 170,000 clones, approximately 90% of which are singletons. Germline-derived CDR1 and CDR2 are MDHEN and SYDVKM. Trimming cost V 6 bases and J 8 bases; bases outside gene matches: 8. This CDR3 is 13 amino acids long. The TCR originated in a man aged 18 to 35 who had recovered from COVID-19. Source material: peripheral blood. This rearrangement joins TRBV28 to TRBJ1-2; 8 nucleotides line up with TRBD1. The CDR3 loop is CASSNTGGRGYTF. CDR3 DNA: TGTGCCAGCAGCAATACAGGGGGTCGAGGCTACACCTTC.